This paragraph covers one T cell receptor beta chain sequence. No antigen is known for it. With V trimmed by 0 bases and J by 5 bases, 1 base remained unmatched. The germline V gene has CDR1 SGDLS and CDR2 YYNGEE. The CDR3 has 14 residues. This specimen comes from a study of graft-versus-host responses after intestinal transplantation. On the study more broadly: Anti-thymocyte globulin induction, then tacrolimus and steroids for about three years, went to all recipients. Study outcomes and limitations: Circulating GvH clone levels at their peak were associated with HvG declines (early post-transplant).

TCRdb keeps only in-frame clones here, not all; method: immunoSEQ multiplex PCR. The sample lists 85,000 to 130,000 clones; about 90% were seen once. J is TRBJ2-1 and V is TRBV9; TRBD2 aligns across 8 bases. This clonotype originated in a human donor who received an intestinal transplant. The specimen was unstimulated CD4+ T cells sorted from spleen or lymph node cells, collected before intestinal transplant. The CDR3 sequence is CASSVAGGDNEQFF. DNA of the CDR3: TGTGCCAGCAGCGTAGCGGGGGGGGACAATGAGCAGTTCTTC.